The next 10 T cell receptor beta chains were all read from a single sample in a study of T cell responses to AZD1222 COVID-19 vaccine. Sequencing was performed with immunoSEQ multiplex PCR; in TCRdb, only in-frame clones are kept and a portion is missing. The sample has 150,000 or so clones, roughly 90% seen once. The sequencing here drew on peripheral blood, taken on day 0 of AZD1222 vaccination. These receptors came from an adult in good health.

In its sample, this clone was seen once. The chain uses TRBV4-3 and TRBJ2-1; a possible D gene is TRBD2 (7 bases). V shed 4 bases and J shed 8 bases, with 15 bases lying between them. This CDR3 spans 14 amino acids. Germline CDR1 is LGHNA and CDR2 is YSLEER. The DNA for the CDR3 is TGCGCCAGCAGCCCTCTCGGGCGGGGGCATGAGCAGTTCTTC. It encodes CASSPLGRGHEQFF.

In DNA, the CDR3 is TGTGCCAGTAGTCCGGGACGGATTACCTACGAGCAGTACTTC. Translation gives CASSPGRITYEQYF. This chain connects TRBV19 to TRBJ2-7, with D perhaps TRBD1 or TRBD2 (5 bases each). There are 14 residues in the CDR3. V shed 5 bases and J shed 2 bases, with 13 bases lying between them. CDR1 and CDR2 from the germline V gene are LNHDA and SQIVND (reference sequence).

The chain combines TRBV15 with TRBJ2-2; possibly TRBD1 or TRBD2 for D (6 bases each). This CDR3 contains 15 residues. Trimming took 5 bases from V and 6 from J, leaving 16 bases between them. Germline CDR1 and CDR2: LNHNV and YYDKDF (reference sequence). Written as DNA, the CDR3 is TGTGCCACCAGCCTAAGGTCGGGGGCCGCCGGGGAGCTGTTTTTT. Protein: CATSLRSGAAGELFF.

The DNA of the CDR3 is TGTGCCAGCAGCCGGGGGGCCGGCTATGGCTACACCTTC. Its translation: CASSRGAGYGYTF. The chain recombines TRBV14 with TRBJ1-2; TRBD1 is a possible D gene (6 bases). The CDR3 spans 13 residues. V was pared by 4 bases and J by 4 bases, with 10 bases between. The germline V gene encodes CDR1 SGHDN and CDR2 FVKESK. Drawing the rest from reference TRBV14 and TRBJ1-2, the complete variable domain is EAGVTQFPSHSVIEKGQTVTLRCDPISGHDNLYWYRRVMGKEIKFLLHFVKESKQDESGMPNNRFLAERTGGTYSTLKVQPAELEDSGVYFCASSRGAGYGYTFGSGTRLTVV.

The V and J genes are TRBV6-6 and TRBJ1-3; 9 bases fit TRBD1. V dropped 5 bases and J dropped 1; count of bases not matched to a gene: 9. In germline, CDR1 is MNHNY, CDR2 SVGAGI (reference sequence). The CDR3 spans 17 residues. The CDR3 here is CASSPGTGRFSGNTIYF. The CDR3 DNA is TGTGCCAGCAGTCCCGGGACAGGGAGGTTTTCTGGAAACACCATATATTTT.

A single count supports this clone. The V gene is TRBV10-3, the J gene TRBJ2-1, with 8 bases aligning to TRBD2. With V trimmed by 0 bases and J by 4 bases, 8 bases remained unmatched. Germline V gene lookup returns CDR1 ENHRY and CDR2 SYGVKD. The CDR3 length is 17 residues. CDR3 bases: TGTGCCATCAGTGAGTCGTTACTAGCGGAAGGATACAATGAGCAGTTCTTC. It translates to CAISESLLAEGYNEQFF.

The chain uses TRBV14 and TRBJ2-7; 9 nucleotides line up with TRBD2. CDR1 is SGHDN and CDR2 is FVKESK in the germline V gene. The CDR3 length is 19 residues. V trimming: 4 bases; J trimming: 6 bases; junction bases outside the gene matches: 22. In DNA, the CDR3 is TGTGCCAGCAGCCTGATTCCGGGACAGATGCGGGAGGGGGGCCCCGAGCAGTACTTC. Translation: CASSLIPGQMREGGPEQYF.

The V gene is TRBV5-1, the J gene TRBJ2-7, with D perhaps matching TRBD1 (6 bases). The CDR3 extends over 14 amino acids. V lost 4 bases to trimming and J lost 3 bases, with 14 bases between them. Germline V gene lookup returns CDR1 SGHRS and CDR2 YFSETQ. The CDR3 nucleotides read TGCGCCAGCAGCATATACCGGGACAACTACGAGCAGTACTTC. Translated, it gives CASSIYRDNYEQYF.

The V call is TRBV6-6, the J call TRBJ2-3; no clear D gene. V was shortened by 4 bases and J by 5 bases, with 13 bases between the two germline ends. Germline V gives CDR1 MNHNY, CDR2 SVGAGI (reference sequence). This CDR3 comprises 14 residues. CDR3 amino acids: CASSSLGGGDTQYF. The CDR3 nucleotides read TGTGCCAGCAGTTCCCTTGGCGGCGGAGATACGCAGTATTTT.

The chain recombines TRBV11-2 with TRBJ2-3; no reliable D call. This CDR3 comprises 15 residues. CDR1 is SGHAT, CDR2 FQNNGV, per germline. V was pared by 0 bases and J by 1 base, with 8 bases between. The CDR3 nucleotides read TGTGCCAGCAGCTTAGATTCTATCGGCACAGATACGCAGTATTTT. Translating it yields CASSLDSIGTDTQYF.